This TCR beta chain was sequenced in a study of control samples from healthy donors and cancer patients. Here immunoSEQ multiplex PCR was the method, and the copy in TCRdb shows in-frame clones only, minus some. This sample has 95,000 to 130,000 clones, with approximately 90% found just once. In germline, CDR1 is MNHEY, CDR2 SMNVEV (reference sequence). This CDR3 has 13 amino acids. The V and J ends lost 6 bases and 4 bases respectively, with 10 bases between them. This clonotype was sampled from a woman aged 65 to 85 in good health. The sample taken for sequencing was blood. The J gene is TRBJ1-5, the V gene TRBV27; no clear D gene. The CDR3 nucleotides are TGTGCCAGCAGCCCCACTCCTAATCAGCCCCAGCATTTT. Protein product: CASSPTPNQPQHF.